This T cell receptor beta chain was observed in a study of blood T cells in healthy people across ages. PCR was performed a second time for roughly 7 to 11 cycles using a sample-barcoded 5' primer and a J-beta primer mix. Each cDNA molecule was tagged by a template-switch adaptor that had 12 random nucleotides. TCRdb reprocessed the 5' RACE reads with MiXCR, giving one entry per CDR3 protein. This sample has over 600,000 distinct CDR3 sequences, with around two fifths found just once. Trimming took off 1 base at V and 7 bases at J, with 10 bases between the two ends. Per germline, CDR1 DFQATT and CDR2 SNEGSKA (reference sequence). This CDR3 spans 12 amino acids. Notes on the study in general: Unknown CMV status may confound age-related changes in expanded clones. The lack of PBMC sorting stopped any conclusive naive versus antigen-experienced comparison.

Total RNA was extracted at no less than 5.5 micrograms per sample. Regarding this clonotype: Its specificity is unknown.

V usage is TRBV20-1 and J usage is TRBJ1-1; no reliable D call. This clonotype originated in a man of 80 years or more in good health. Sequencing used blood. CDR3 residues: CSARVPDGEAFF. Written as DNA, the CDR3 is TGCAGTGCTAGAGTTCCGGACGGTGAAGCTTTCTTT.